This is a list of T cell receptor beta chains from one sample in a study of cytomegalovirus exposure and HLA in healthy donors. Profiling relied on immunoSEQ multiplex PCR, and the TCRdb table lists in-frame clones only, not all of them. In the table there are over 75,000 clones, about nine tenths of which are singletons. The sample taken for sequencing was PBMCs. Receptors were obtained from a man younger than 45 in good health and CMV-seronegative. Both conserved end residues are part of each CDR3. Each record gives: J gene, V gene, D gene, clone size, CDR3 DNA, CDR3 protein. The D gene is left open where the match is weak. Size tells how often a clone was seen (once, few, many) or the class of an expanded clone, and some rows leave it out.

J gene: TRBJ1-2
V gene: TRBV10-3
D gene: TRBD1
clone size: -
CDR3 DNA: TGTGCCACTCACTTCCCGGGACAGGGAAATGGCTACACCTTC
CDR3 protein: CATHFPGQGNGYTF

J gene: TRBJ2-7
V gene: TRBV28
D gene: TRBD1
clone size: once
CDR3 DNA: TGTGCCAGCAGATGGACAGGGAAATCCTACGAGCAGTACTTC
CDR3 protein: CASRWTGKSYEQYF

J gene: TRBJ1-1
V gene: TRBV27
D gene: -
clone size: -
CDR3 DNA: TGTGCCAGCACCAAGACAGGATTGAACACTGAAGCTTTCTTT
CDR3 protein: CASTKTGLNTEAFF

J gene: TRBJ2-7
V gene: TRBV6-1
D gene: TRBD1
clone size: -
CDR3 DNA: TGTGCCAGCACCCGAGGGGGACAGGAGACCGAGCAGTACTTC
CDR3 protein: CASTRGGQETEQYF

J gene: TRBJ2-7
V gene: TRBV6-1
D gene: -
clone size: once
CDR3 DNA: TGTGCCAGCACCACCGGGGGCAGGGGGAGCGAGCAGTACTTC
CDR3 protein: CASTTGGRGSEQYF

J gene: TRBJ1-5
V gene: TRBV15
D gene: TRBD1
clone size: -
CDR3 DNA: TGTGCCACCAGCAGGGACAGGGGCAATCAGCCCCAGCATTTT
CDR3 protein: CATSRDRGNQPQHF

J gene: TRBJ2-3
V gene: TRBV7-9
D gene: -
clone size: -
CDR3 DNA: TGTGCCAGCAGCGCCATCGGGGCGGGGTGGACTGGTACGCAGTATTTT
CDR3 protein: CASSAIGAGWTGTQYF

J gene: TRBJ1-4
V gene: TRBV7-9
D gene: -
clone size: -
CDR3 DNA: TGTGCCAGCAGCCACCGGTGGGGGGAACTGTTTTTT
CDR3 protein: CASSHRWGELFF

J gene: TRBJ2-7
V gene: TRBV7-2
D gene: TRBD1
clone size: -
CDR3 DNA: TGTGCCAGCAGCTTAGTTTGGGACAGGGGAATATACGAGCAGTACTTC
CDR3 protein: CASSLVWDRGIYEQYF

J gene: TRBJ2-1
V gene: TRBV25-1
D gene: -
clone size: -
CDR3 DNA: TGTGCCAGCAGTTCTAACAGGGGGGGCAGGGGGTACTACAATGAGCAGTTCTTC
CDR3 protein: CASSSNRGGRGYYNEQFF

J gene: TRBJ1-4
V gene: TRBV5-1
D gene: TRBD1
clone size: -
CDR3 DNA: TGCGCCAGCAGTCTCACCGGGACAGGGACTGAAAAACTGTTTTTT
CDR3 protein: CASSLTGTGTEKLFF

J gene: TRBJ1-3
V gene: TRBV28
D gene: -
clone size: -
CDR3 DNA: TGTGCCAGCAGTTATGGGACATCCCTCTCTGGAAACACCATATATTTT
CDR3 protein: CASSYGTSLSGNTIYF

J gene: TRBJ2-5
V gene: TRBV5-1
D gene: TRBD1
clone size: -
CDR3 DNA: TGCGCCAGCAGCTTGGGTGCAGGGGGCCGGGAGACCCAGTACTTC
CDR3 protein: CASSLGAGGRETQYF

J gene: TRBJ2-2
V gene: TRBV6-4
D gene: TRBD1
clone size: -
CDR3 DNA: TGTGCCAGCAGTGATCTTACAGGGGGCGCATCCGGGGAGCTGTTTTTT
CDR3 protein: CASSDLTGGASGELFF

J gene: TRBJ1-6
V gene: TRBV6-6
D gene: -
clone size: -
CDR3 DNA: TGTGCCAGCAGTTACTCGACAGGCCCCTCTGGATCACCCCTCCACTTT
CDR3 protein: CASSYSTGPSGSPLHF

J gene: TRBJ1-2
V gene: TRBV5-1
D gene: -
clone size: -
CDR3 DNA: TGCGCCAGCAGCCCAAGCGGTCAGCCGCCGGGGGGGGGCTACACCTTC
CDR3 protein: CASSPSGQPPGGGYTF

J gene: TRBJ2-7
V gene: TRBV6-5
D gene: TRBD1
clone size: -
CDR3 DNA: TGTGCCAGCACGGGCAGGGGGCGCTTGGACGAGCAGTACTTC
CDR3 protein: CASTGRGRLDEQYF

J gene: TRBJ1-5
V gene: TRBV7-2
D gene: -
clone size: few
CDR3 DNA: TGTGCCAGCACCCTGGGGGGGTTCAATCAGCCCCAGCATTTT
CDR3 protein: CASTLGGFNQPQHF

J gene: TRBJ1-3
V gene: TRBV7-9
D gene: TRBD1
clone size: -
CDR3 DNA: TGTGCCAGCAGCTTAGTGGGACAGATCTCTGGAAACACCATATATTTT
CDR3 protein: CASSLVGQISGNTIYF

J gene: TRBJ2-7
V gene: TRBV6-5
D gene: TRBD1
clone size: -
CDR3 DNA: TGTGCCAGCAGCCAAGACAGGGGTGGGGTCGAGCAGTACTTC
CDR3 protein: CASSQDRGGVEQYF

J gene: TRBJ2-1
V gene: TRBV29-1
D gene: TRBD2
clone size: -
CDR3 DNA: TGCAGCGTTGAAGAGAACCTCGACCTAGCGGGGGGCTATTACAATGAGCAGTTCTTC
CDR3 protein: CSVEENLDLAGGYYNEQFF

J gene: TRBJ2-5
V gene: TRBV5-1
D gene: -
clone size: -
CDR3 DNA: TGCGCCACCTCTCGGACAGACCGGGGCCAAGAGACCCAGTACTTC
CDR3 protein: CATSRTDRGQETQYF

J gene: TRBJ1-5
V gene: TRBV6-1
D gene: -
clone size: -
CDR3 DNA: TGTGCCAGCAGAGGACAGAATCAGCCCCAGCATTTT
CDR3 protein: CASRGQNQPQHF

J gene: TRBJ2-6
V gene: TRBV7-9
D gene: -
clone size: -
CDR3 DNA: TGTGCCAGCAGCTTAGCGGTGGCCTCTGGGGCCAACGTCCTGACTTTC
CDR3 protein: CASSLAVASGANVLTF

J gene: TRBJ2-2
V gene: TRBV11-3
D gene: TRBD2
clone size: -
CDR3 DNA: TGTGCCAGCAGCCTATCGGGGACTATTCACACCGGGGAGCTGTTTTTT
CDR3 protein: CASSLSGTIHTGELFF

J gene: TRBJ2-1
V gene: TRBV4-2
D gene: TRBD2
clone size: -
CDR3 DNA: TGTGCCAGCAGCCAACCAGGGACTAGCGGGGGAGGTGAGCAGTTCTTC
CDR3 protein: CASSQPGTSGGGEQFF

J gene: TRBJ2-1
V gene: TRBV6-4
D gene: TRBD2
clone size: -
CDR3 DNA: TGTGCCAGCAGTAAGTCTAGCGGGGCAACCAATGAGCAGTTCTTC
CDR3 protein: CASSKSSGATNEQFF

J gene: TRBJ2-1
V gene: TRBV2
D gene: -
clone size: -
CDR3 DNA: TGTGCCAGCAGGTCGGAGGGGGCAGGAATCCATGAGCAGTTCTTC
CDR3 protein: CASRSEGAGIHEQFF

J gene: TRBJ1-1
V gene: TRBV4-2
D gene: -
clone size: -
CDR3 DNA: TGTGCCAGCAGCCACGAGGGGGGGGTGGCTGAAGCTTTCTTT
CDR3 protein: CASSHEGGVAEAFF

J gene: TRBJ2-1
V gene: TRBV6-6
D gene: TRBD1
clone size: -
CDR3 DNA: TGTGCCAGCAGTAAGACAGGGGGCGACCTCAATGAGCAGTTCTTC
CDR3 protein: CASSKTGGDLNEQFF

J gene: TRBJ1-1
V gene: TRBV23-1
D gene: -
clone size: -
CDR3 DNA: TGCGCCAGCAGCCAGGATTATGAAGCTTTCTTT
CDR3 protein: CASSQDYEAFF

J gene: TRBJ2-7
V gene: TRBV4-1
D gene: TRBD1
clone size: -
CDR3 DNA: TGCGCCAGCAGCCAGTCTACCGGGACAGCCTACGAGCAGTACTTC
CDR3 protein: CASSQSTGTAYEQYF

J gene: TRBJ2-3
V gene: TRBV2
D gene: -
clone size: -
CDR3 DNA: TGTGCCAGCAGTCGTGGGGGCGCAGATACGCAGTATTTT
CDR3 protein: CASSRGGADTQYF

J gene: TRBJ2-5
V gene: TRBV6-6
D gene: TRBD2
clone size: -
CDR3 DNA: TGTGCCAGCAGTCCCGATGAGCGGGGGTTGGGAGAGACCCAGTACTTC
CDR3 protein: CASSPDERGLGETQYF

J gene: TRBJ2-1
V gene: TRBV14
D gene: TRBD2
clone size: few
CDR3 DNA: TGTGCCAGCAGCCAAGTAGGGGTTCTACTAGCGGGAAATCCCTACAATGAGCAGTTCTTC
CDR3 protein: CASSQVGVLLAGNPYNEQFF

J gene: TRBJ2-7
V gene: TRBV7-8
D gene: -
clone size: -
CDR3 DNA: TGTGCCAGCAGCTTAGGGGGCGGCTCCTACGAGCAGTACTTC
CDR3 protein: CASSLGGGSYEQYF

J gene: TRBJ2-7
V gene: TRBV7-9
D gene: -
clone size: once
CDR3 DNA: TGTGCCAGCAGACTAGACTCCTACGAGCAGTACTTC
CDR3 protein: CASRLDSYEQYF

J gene: TRBJ2-3
V gene: TRBV5-4
D gene: TRBD1
clone size: -
CDR3 DNA: TGTGCCACCTCGATGGGGGACAGGAGTACAGATACGCAGTATTTT
CDR3 protein: CATSMGDRSTDTQYF

J gene: TRBJ1-1
V gene: TRBV6-5
D gene: TRBD1
clone size: few
CDR3 DNA: TGTGCCAGCAGTAGAGGGACAGATAAAGCTTTCTTT
CDR3 protein: CASSRGTDKAFF

J gene: TRBJ2-3
V gene: TRBV4-1
D gene: TRBD2
clone size: -
CDR3 DNA: TGCGCCAGCAGCCAACTCCGGTGGCGGGGGTCCCTGTTAGATACGCAGTATTTT
CDR3 protein: CASSQLRWRGSLLDTQYF

J gene: TRBJ2-2
V gene: TRBV11-2
D gene: -
clone size: -
CDR3 DNA: TGTGCCAGCAGCTTAAAGGGGGTGAACACCGGGGAGCTGTTTTTT
CDR3 protein: CASSLKGVNTGELFF

J gene: TRBJ2-6
V gene: TRBV7-8
D gene: TRBD1
clone size: once
CDR3 DNA: TGTGCCAGCAGCTTCTTCACTGGGACAGGCTCTGGGGCCAACGTCCTGACTTTC
CDR3 protein: CASSFFTGTGSGANVLTF

J gene: TRBJ2-3
V gene: TRBV11-3
D gene: -
clone size: -
CDR3 DNA: TGTGCCAGCAGCTGGGCGCGGGGCGGAGTAAACACAGATACGCAGTATTTT
CDR3 protein: CASSWARGGVNTDTQYF

J gene: TRBJ2-1
V gene: TRBV25-1
D gene: -
clone size: once
CDR3 DNA: TGTGCCAGCAGTGAATCTGTTGAGGCTGAGTTCTTC
CDR3 protein: CASSESVEAEFF

J gene: TRBJ2-1
V gene: TRBV13
D gene: TRBD1
clone size: -
CDR3 DNA: TGTGCCAGCAGCAAACCGGGGACAGGGGGGAACAATGAGCAGTTCTTC
CDR3 protein: CASSKPGTGGNNEQFF

J gene: TRBJ2-7
V gene: TRBV13
D gene: TRBD1
clone size: -
CDR3 DNA: TGTGCCAGCAGCCTCTGGACAGGGAACGAGTTGTCCTACGAGCAGTACTTC
CDR3 protein: CASSLWTGNELSYEQYF